This T cell receptor (beta chain) derives from a study of CD8 T cells in ankylosing spondylitis. Study-wide points: There was reportedly significant enrichment of clones that were disease-linked in matched ankylosing spondylitis synovial fluid. For ankylosing spondylitis blood, a TCR beta motif of under ten highly homologous variants appeared characteristic.

From the 5' RACE reads, TCRdb called clonotypes with MiXCR, one entry per CDR3 protein. The sample carries more than 300,000 distinct CDR3 sequences, approximately 8.2% recorded once. This clonotype was observed a handful of times. Its target is unknown. The receptor was derived from a male donor with ankylosing spondylitis. The sample taken for sequencing was blood, either unsorted or a sorted T cell fraction (not recorded which).

CDR3 sequence: CSVFPGQSYNEQFF. DNA of the CDR3: TGCAGCGTCTTTCCGGGACAGTCCTACAATGAGCAGTTCTTC. The chain links TRBV29-1 to TRBJ2-1, with TRBD1 matching 7 bases. CDR1 and CDR2 from the germline V gene are SQVTM and ANQGSEA. With V trimmed by 6 bases and J by 1 base, 6 bases remained unmatched. CDR3 size: 14 residues.